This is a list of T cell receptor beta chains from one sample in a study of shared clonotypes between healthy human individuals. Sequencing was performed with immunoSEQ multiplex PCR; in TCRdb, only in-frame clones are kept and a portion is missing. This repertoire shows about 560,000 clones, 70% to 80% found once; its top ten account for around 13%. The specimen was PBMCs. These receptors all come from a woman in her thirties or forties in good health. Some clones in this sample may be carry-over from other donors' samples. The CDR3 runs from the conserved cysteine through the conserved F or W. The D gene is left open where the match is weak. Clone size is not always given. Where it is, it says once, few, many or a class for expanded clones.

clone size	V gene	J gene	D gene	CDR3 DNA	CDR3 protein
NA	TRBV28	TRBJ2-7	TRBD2	TGTGCCAGCAGGCAGACTAGCGGGAGTAATTACGAGCAGTACTTC	CASRQTSGSNYEQYF
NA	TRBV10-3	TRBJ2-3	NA	TGTGCCATCAGTGGGGGTGGGGAAGATACGCAGTATTTT	CAISGGGEDTQYF
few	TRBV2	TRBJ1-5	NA	TGTGCCAGCAGTGAACAAAGGGTGAGCAATCAGCCCCAGCATTTT	CASSEQRVSNQPQHF
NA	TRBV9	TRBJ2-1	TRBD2	TGTGCCAGCAGCGTAGTTCCGGGGACTAGCGGGGAGAAGCAGTTCTTC	CASSVVPGTSGEKQFF
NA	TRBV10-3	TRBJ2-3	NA	TGTGCCATCAGTGGTGGACTCGGTGATACAGATACGCAGTATTTT	CAISGGLGDTDTQYF
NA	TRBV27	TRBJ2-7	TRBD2	TGTGCCAGCAGGAGGACTAGCGGGAGGTTCGAGCAGTACTTC	CASRRTSGRFEQYF
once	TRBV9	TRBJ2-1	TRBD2	TGTGCCGAATCTTCTAGCGGGAGTGTCAATGAGCAGTTCTTC	CAESSSGSVNEQFF
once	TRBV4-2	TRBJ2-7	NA	TGTGCCAGCAGCCGCAATTCCTACGAGCAGTACTTC	CASSRNSYEQYF
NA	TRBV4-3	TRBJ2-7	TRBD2	TGCGCCAGCAGCCAGGGGGACTACCTGGGCGAGCAGTACTTC	CASSQGDYLGEQYF
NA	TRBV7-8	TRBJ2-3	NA	TGTGCCAGCAGCTTAAGGCCCGGGAGCACAGATACGCAGTATTTT	CASSLRPGSTDTQYF
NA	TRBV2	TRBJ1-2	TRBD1	TGTGCCAGCAGACCCGGACAGGGACAGCGCTATGGCTACACCTTC	CASRPGQGQRYGYTF
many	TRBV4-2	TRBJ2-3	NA	TGTGCCAGCAGTCCAAGGGCAAACGGGGCTCGCACAGATACGCAGTATTTT	CASSPRANGARTDTQYF
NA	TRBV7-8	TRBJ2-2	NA	TGTGCCAGCAGCTCTATTCAGAGCACCGGGGAGCTGTTTTTT	CASSSIQSTGELFF
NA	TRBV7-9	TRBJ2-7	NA	TGTGCCAGCAGCTCAGTATGGGGTTCTCACGAGCAGTACTTC	CASSSVWGSHEQYF
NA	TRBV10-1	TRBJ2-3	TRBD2	TGCGCCAGCAGTGAGCCGGGCGGGAGGACAGATACGCAGTATTTT	CASSEPGGRTDTQYF
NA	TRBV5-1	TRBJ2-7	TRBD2	TGCGCCAGCAGCTCGGGGGGTGGTACCTACGAGCAGTACTTC	CASSSGGGTYEQYF
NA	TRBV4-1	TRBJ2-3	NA	TGCGCCAGCAGCCAGGCCTACACAGATACGCAGTATTTT	CASSQAYTDTQYF
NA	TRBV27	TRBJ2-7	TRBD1	TGTGCCAGCAGTTTAGCCAGGGGGCGAGACGAGCAGTACTTC	CASSLARGRDEQYF
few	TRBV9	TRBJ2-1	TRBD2	TGTGCCAGCAGCGTAGTGGCTAGCGGGAGCAATGAGCAGTTCTTC	CASSVVASGSNEQFF
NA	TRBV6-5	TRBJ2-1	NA	TGTGCCAGCAGTTACTCTCGGGACTCCCATGATGAGCAGTTCTTC	CASSYSRDSHDEQFF
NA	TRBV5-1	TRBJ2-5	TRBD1	TGCGCCAGCAGCTTTACAGGGGGTCAAGAGACCCAGTACTTC	CASSFTGGQETQYF
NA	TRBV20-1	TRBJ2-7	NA	TGCAGTGGGGGGGAGGTTTACGAGCAGTACTTC	CSGGEVYEQYF
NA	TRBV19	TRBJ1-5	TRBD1	TGTGCCAGTAGTAGGGGACAGGGCCGCAATCAGCCCCAGCATTTT	CASSRGQGRNQPQHF
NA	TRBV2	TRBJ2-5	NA	TGTGCCAGCAGTGAAGATTACCAAGAGACCCAGTACTTC	CASSEDYQETQYF
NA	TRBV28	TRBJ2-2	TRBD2	TGTGCCAGCAGCCCACCCACTAGCGGAAGCACCGGGGAGCTGTTTTTT	CASSPPTSGSTGELFF
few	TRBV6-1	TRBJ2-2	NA	TGTGCCAGCAGTGCGGGAGATACCCACACCGGGGAGCTGTTTTTT	CASSAGDTHTGELFF
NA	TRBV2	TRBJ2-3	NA	TGTGCCAGCAGTGCGGAGGGGAGATCAGATACGCAGTATTTT	CASSAEGRSDTQYF
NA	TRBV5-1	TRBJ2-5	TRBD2	TGCGCCAGCAGCTTGGCCTTTGGTCCAGCGGGAGGGCTCCAAGAGACCCAGTACTTC	CASSLAFGPAGGLQETQYF
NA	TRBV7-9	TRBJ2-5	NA	TGTGCCAGCAGCTGGGGCCAGACCCAGTACTTC	CASSWGQTQYF
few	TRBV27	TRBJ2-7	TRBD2	TGTGCCAGCAGTTCGGGACTACCCCCCTACGAGCAGTACTTC	CASSSGLPPYEQYF
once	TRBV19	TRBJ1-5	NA	TGTGCCAGTAGTATACCGCCCCAGCCCCAGCATTTT	CASSIPPQPQHF
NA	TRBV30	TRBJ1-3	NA	TGTGCCTGGAGTGTAGAGGTCTCTGGAAACACCATATATTTT	CAWSVEVSGNTIYF
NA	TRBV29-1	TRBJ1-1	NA	TGCAGCGGATTGGCAGGGGCGAACACTGAAGCTTTCTTT	CSGLAGANTEAFF
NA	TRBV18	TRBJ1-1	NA	TGTGCCAGCTCCCGACCGGAGAACACTGAAGCTTTCTTT	CASSRPENTEAFF
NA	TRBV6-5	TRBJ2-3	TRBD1	TGTGCCAGCAGGGACAGGGCGAGCACAGATACGCAGTATTTT	CASRDRASTDTQYF
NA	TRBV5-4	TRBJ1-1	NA	TGTGCCAGCAGCCATCGGAACGGGAACACTGAAGCTTTCTTT	CASSHRNGNTEAFF
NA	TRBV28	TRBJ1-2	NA	TGTGCCAGCATTCCGGCGGGGGGCTATGGCTACACCTTC	CASIPAGGYGYTF
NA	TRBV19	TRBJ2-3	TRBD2	TGTGCCAGTAGTACTCTACTAGCGGGAGGAGCGGATACGCAGTATTTT	CASSTLLAGGADTQYF
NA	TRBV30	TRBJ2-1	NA	TGTGCCTGGAGTACTTTAGGGTACAATGAGCAGTTCTTC	CAWSTLGYNEQFF
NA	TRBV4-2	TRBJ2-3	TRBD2	TGTGCCAGCAGCCAAGATTTGGCTAGCGGGAGCTCAGATACGCAGTATTTT	CASSQDLASGSSDTQYF
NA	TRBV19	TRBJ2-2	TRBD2	TGTGCCAGTAGACGGACTAGCGGGACCACCGGGGAGCTGTTTTTT	CASRRTSGTTGELFF
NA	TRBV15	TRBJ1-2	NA	TGTGCCACCAGCAGAGACCTGACCGGGTCCAATGGCTACACCTTC	CATSRDLTGSNGYTF
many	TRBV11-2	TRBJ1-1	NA	TGTGCCAGCAGTCGGTGGGCAGAAGCTTTCTTT	CASSRWAEAFF
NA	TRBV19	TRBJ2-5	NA	TGTGCCAGTAGTAGGCCAGGGGGACTCCAGGCCAGAGAGACCCAGTACTTC	CASSRPGGLQARETQYF
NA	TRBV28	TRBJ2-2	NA	TGTGCCAGCAGACTCTCCGGGACACTTGCCACCGGGGAGCTGTTTTTT	CASRLSGTLATGELFF